The clone carrying this T cell receptor beta chain appeared once. The data are from a study of cytomegalovirus exposure and HLA in healthy donors. PCR amplification relied on 60 Vbeta primers (plus 13 Jbeta primers). Generated by immunoSEQ multiplex PCR, the TCRdb table keeps only in-frame clones and is missing some. Of about 190,000 clones detected, approximately 80% appear once; the ten largest clones hold roughly 3.1%. The germline CDR1 and CDR2 sequences are LNHNV and YYDKDF (reference sequence). The CDR3 extends over 13 amino acids. The germline V and J ends were trimmed by 6 bases and 5 bases, with 14 bases remaining between them.

The sequence derives from a middle-aged man in good health and CMV-seropositive. This chain connects TRBV15 to TRBJ2-7; D is possibly TRBD2 (5 bases). Specimen: PBMCs. The CDR3 loop reads CATSGGFYDEQYF. CDR3 bases: TGTGCCACCAGTGGCGGGTTTTACGACGAGCAGTACTTC.